This is a list of T cell receptor beta chains from one sample in a study of CXCR3-negative and CXCR3-positive naive CD8 T cells. TCRdb reprocessed the 5' RACE reads, with one entry per CDR3 protein and no DNA. Here the sample table reports tens of thousands of distinct CDR3 sequences. Sequenced sample: naive CXCR3- CD8+ T cells from blood. These receptors were taken from a human donor in good health. Some clones in this sample may be carry-over from other donors' samples. Both conserved end residues are part of each CDR3. The size entry is marked missing in some rows and otherwise reads once, few, many or a size class.

NA	TRBJ2-7	TRBV14	CASSHPGQGSYEQYF
NA	TRBJ2-5	TRBV4-1	CASSQDQGSGSLETQYF
NA	TRBJ2-7	TRBV29-1	CSVLRDRGEQYF
NA	TRBJ2-5	TRBV5-4	CASKPYSQETQYF
NA	TRBJ2-7	TRBV14	CASSQDPAGSYEQYF
NA	TRBJ2-7	TRBV28	CASSYQEGAYEQYF
NA	TRBJ2-5	TRBV10-3	CATRQSQETQYF
NA	TRBJ1-1	TRBV29-1	CSVEGFGDGADTEAFF
NA	TRBJ2-5	TRBV11-3	CASSDVEGRYQETQYF
NA	TRBJ2-2	TRBV12-3/TRBV12-4	CASRQDRVFGELFF
NA	TRBJ2-1	TRBV14	CASSYGPANEQFF
NA	TRBJ1-2	TRBV2	CASSDDSGYTF
NA	TRBJ1-5	TRBV4-3	CASSQGRQGDQPQHF
NA	TRBJ2-2	TRBV2	CARRANTGELFF
NA	TRBJ1-2	TRBV29-1	CSVEDSRHYGYTF
NA	TRBJ2-7	TRBV4-2	CASSQGVGFAGGQYF
NA	TRBJ2-1	TRBV14	CASSLAAGGYNEQFF
NA	TRBJ2-3	TRBV4-1	CASSQEAAGVTDTQYF
NA	TRBJ2-2	TRBV9	CASSTRGGSGELFF
NA	TRBJ1-1	TRBV4-3	CASSQDIGVEAFF
NA	TRBJ1-1	TRBV11-3	CASSRGKGTEAFF
NA	TRBJ2-1	TRBV13	CASSLTGRSYNEQFF
NA	TRBJ2-1	TRBV28	CASRYTSGGVSEQFF
medium-sized	TRBJ2-6	TRBV4-3	CASSQLEGTGANVLTF
NA	TRBJ2-5	TRBV29-1	CSVWDRQETQYF
NA	TRBJ2-1	TRBV20-1	CSARVRDNEQFF
NA	TRBJ2-2	TRBV5-1	CASSLEGSTGELFF
NA	TRBJ1-2	TRBV7-2	CASSSTKGILYGYTF
NA	TRBJ2-5	TRBV7-9	CASTYPGGMATQYF
NA	TRBJ1-3	TRBV12-3/TRBV12-4	CASSWALGDAIYF
NA	TRBJ1-4	TRBV4-1	CASSQDRVANEKLFF
NA	TRBJ2-7	TRBV10-2	CASSVSRGNDEQYF
NA	TRBJ1-6	TRBV6-2/TRBV6-3	CASRQWTEDNSPLHF
NA	TRBJ2-1	TRBV29-1	CSVAGTGRNNEQFF
NA	TRBJ1-2	TRBV13	CARSGTGTGFYGNYGYTF
NA	TRBJ2-1	TRBV20-1	CSASGDRDYEQFF
NA	TRBJ1-5	TRBV28	CASSLSGDQPQHF
NA	TRBJ1-2	TRBV29-1	CSVEGGYGYTF
NA	TRBJ2-1	TRBV3-1	CASSFVIDRGLRNEQFF
NA	TRBJ2-1	TRBV28	CASSLTGYNEQFF
NA	TRBJ2-7	TRBV28	CASRTPPSVWEGAYEQYF
NA	TRBJ2-2	TRBV29-1	CSVLRGSTGELFF
NA	TRBJ2-7	TRBV20-1	CSAPAAVSSYEQYF